This entry lists 23 T cell receptor beta chains sequenced from one sample in a study of radiotherapy plus CTLA-4 blockade in lung cancer. This table comes from immunoSEQ multiplex PCR, and its TCRdb copy is limited to in-frame clones, with some not included. The sample has about 98,000 clones, 80% to 85% seen once. The starting material was peripheral blood, obtained from a patient treated with radiotherapy plus ipilimumab. The source is a human donor with non-small cell lung cancer who had a partial response to radiotherapy plus ipilimumab.

The chain is built from TRBV9 and TRBJ1-2; TRBD1 matches 8 bases. This CDR3 has 14 amino acids. Germline V gene sequence: CDR1 SGDLS, CDR2 YYNGEE. J gave up 6 bases and V 3 bases, and 7 bases lay outside the gene matches. In DNA form, the CDR3 reads TGTGCCAGCAGCGACAGGGGGACCGTTCATGGCTACACCTTC. Translating it yields CASSDRGTVHGYTF. The variable domain in full, with the rest retrieved from reference TRBV9 and TRBJ1-2, is DSGVTQTPKHLITATGQRVTLRCSPRSGDLSVYWYQQSLDQGLQFLIQYYNGEERAKGNILERFSAQQFPDLHSELNLSSLELGDSALYFCASSDRGTVHGYTFGSGTRLTVV.

The V gene is TRBV19, the J gene TRBJ1-1, with D possibly being TRBD1 (6 bases). CDR1 and CDR2 (germline): LNHDA, SQIVND (reference sequence). The CDR3 loop spans 14 amino acids. The V end was cut by 3 bases, the J end by 4 bases, with 12 bases between. CDR3 protein: CASSILGGSTEAFF. DNA of the CDR3: TGTGCCAGTAGTATCCTAGGGGGAAGCACTGAAGCTTTCTTT.

The V gene is TRBV4-2, the J gene TRBJ1-4; 7 positions agree with TRBD1. The CDR3 sequence is 17 residues long. Per the germline V gene, CDR1 is LGHNA and CDR2 is YNFKEQ. V was pared by 4 bases and J by 0 bases, with 8 bases of the junction left unmatched. The DNA for the CDR3 is TGTGCCAGCAGCCGCCGGGACAGAGATGCAACTAATGAAAAACTGTTTTTT. Translating gives CASSRRDRDATNEKLFF.

The J gene is TRBJ2-2, the V gene TRBV10-1; 10 positions match TRBD2. J lost 1 base, V lost 5 bases, and 4 bases had no gene match. This CDR3 is 16 amino acids long. Germline V CDR1 and CDR2: WNHNN, SYGVQD (reference sequence). CDR3 DNA sequence: TGCGCCAGCAGTCCGAGACTAGCGGGGAACACCGGGGAGCTGTTTTTT. Protein sequence: CASSPRLAGNTGELFF.

About this clone itself: Other DNA sequences within the sample encode an identical CDR3. The gene calls are TRBV7-3 and TRBJ2-1; 7 nucleotides match TRBD2. CDR1 and CDR2 (germline): SGHTA, FQGTGA. The junction had 1 base not matched to a gene; V was cut back by 0 bases and J by 2 bases. The CDR3 has 15 amino acids. The chain's CDR3 is CASSLTSGPYNEQFF. The CDR3 nucleotides are TGTGCCAGCAGCTTAACTAGCGGGCCCTACAATGAGCAGTTCTTC.

The chain carries TRBV7-9 and TRBJ2-5; 11 bases line up with TRBD2. V shed 5 bases, J shed 4 bases, and the junction held 6 bases outside the gene matches. CDR1 is SEHNR, CDR2 FQNEAQ, per germline (reference sequence). The CDR3 sequence is 15 residues long. The CDR3 coding sequence is TGTGCCAGCAGCCTACCGGGACTAGCGGTAGAGACCCAGTACTTC. Translated: CASSLPGLAVETQYF.

The CDR3 DNA reads as TGTGCCAGCAGCTTCGATCAGGGGGCTGCTAATGAAAAACTGTTTTTT. Translation: CASSFDQGAANEKLFF. This sequence joins TRBV11-2 and TRBJ1-4, with 8 bases matching TRBD1. The germline V gene encodes CDR1 SGHAT and CDR2 FQNNGV. The CDR3 totals 16 residues. Trimming took 3 bases from V and 3 from J; bases not matched to a gene: 6.

This chain connects TRBV9 to TRBJ1-4; no firm D call. Trimming took 0 bases from V and 5 from J, leaving 11 bases between them. CDR3 size: 15 residues. CDR1 SGDLS and CDR2 YYNGEE come from the germline V gene. Here the CDR3 reads CASSVGTARNEKLFF. The CDR3 nucleotides read TGTGCCAGCAGCGTAGGAACAGCCCGAAATGAAAAACTGTTTTTT. Full variable domain (rest looked up from reference TRBV9 and TRBJ1-4): DSGVTQTPKHLITATGQRVTLRCSPRSGDLSVYWYQQSLDQGLQFLIQYYNGEERAKGNILERFSAQQFPDLHSELNLSSLELGDSALYFCASSVGTARNEKLFFGSGTQLSVL.

CDR3 sequence reads: CASSTGTGGVEYF. The CDR3 DNA sequence: TGTGCCAGCAGTACCGGGACAGGGGGGGTGGAGTACTTC. The V call is TRBV28, the J call TRBJ2-7; 11 positions agree with TRBD1. Germline-derived CDR1 and CDR2 are MDHEN and SYDVKM. V shed 5 bases and J 11 bases; nucleotides not matched to a gene: 8. This CDR3 spans 13 amino acids.

The chain carries TRBV2 and TRBJ2-7; possibly TRBD2 for D (7 bases). The germline V and J ends were trimmed by 2 bases and 5 bases, with 19 bases remaining between them. Looked up from germline, CDR1 is SNHLY and CDR2 is FYNNEI. This CDR3 spans 16 amino acids. The CDR3 protein is CASSEWGGREPNEQYF. The CDR3 coding sequence is TGTGCCAGCAGTGAATGGGGGGGGCGGGAGCCAAACGAGCAGTACTTC.

The rearrangement uses TRBV7-8 and TRBJ1-5; a possible D gene is TRBD1 (6 bases). The CDR3 is 13 amino acids. CDR1 and CDR2 (germline): SGHVS, FQNEAQ. Trimming pared 5 bases from V and 7 bases from J, leaving 12 bases between. The DNA of the CDR3 is TGTGCCAGCAGCCCAGGGGTGGGACAGCCCCAGCATTTT. It translates to CASSPGVGQPQHF. Filled out from reference TRBV7-8 and TRBJ1-5, the complete variable domain reads GAGVSQSPRYKVAKRGQDVALRCDPISGHVSLFWYQQALGQGPEFLTYFQNEAQLDKSGLPSDRFFAERPEGSVSTLKIQRTQQEDSAVYLCASSPGVGQPQHFGDGTRLSIL.

This chain connects TRBV4-1 to TRBJ2-1; 9 nucleotides line up with TRBD2. V trimming: 5 bases; J trimming: 0 bases; junction bases outside the gene matches: 8. The CDR3 runs to 17 residues. Germline V gene sequence: CDR1 MGHRA, CDR2 YSYEKL. The CDR3 region has the DNA TGCGCCAGCAGCGAGGGACTAGCTGTTAGCTCCTACAATGAGCAGTTCTTC. Encoded protein: CASSEGLAVSSYNEQFF.

The CDR3 is CASIGTGGPYEQYF. CDR3 in DNA: TGTGCCAGTATCGGGACAGGGGGACCCTACGAGCAGTACTTC. The V call is TRBV19, the J call TRBJ2-7, with TRBD1 matching 11 bases. Trimming at V came to 7 bases and at J to 2 bases, leaving 4 bases not matched to a gene. Germline V gene sequence: CDR1 LNHDA, CDR2 SQIVND (reference sequence). The length of the CDR3 is 14 residues.

The genes are TRBV7-8 and TRBJ2-7; the D gene is possibly TRBD2 (6 bases). There are 15 residues in the CDR3. Per the germline V gene, CDR1 is SGHVS and CDR2 is FQNEAQ. V lost 2 bases, J lost 3 bases, and 14 bases lay in between. The CDR3 coding sequence is TGTGCCAGCAGCTTATACGGGACTCCTAACTACGAGCAGTACTTC. Amino acids: CASSLYGTPNYEQYF.

This clone has just a few counts. The chain employs TRBV4-2 and TRBJ1-4; 9 bases agree with TRBD1. V dropped 3 bases and J dropped 5; count of bases not matched to a gene: 1. The CDR3 loop spans 14 amino acids. Germline CDR1 and CDR2: LGHNA and YNFKEQ. The CDR3 nucleotides are TGTGCCAGCAGCCAGGACAGGGGCAATGAAAAACTGTTTTTT. This sequence encodes CASSQDRGNEKLFF.

The V and J genes are TRBV28 and TRBJ2-7; 9 nucleotides align to TRBD1. The CDR3 totals 11 residues. The J segment lost 9 bases and the V segment lost 7 bases, leaving 4 bases of the junction unmatched. Germline CDR1 is MDHEN and CDR2 is SYDVKM. CDR3 DNA: TGTGCCAGCATTGACAGGGGGGCGCAGTACTTC. Amino acid sequence: CASIDRGAQYF. The variable domain in full, completed from reference TRBV28 and TRBJ2-7, reads DVKVTQSSRYLVKRTGEKVFLECVQDMDHENMFWYRQDPGLGLRLIYFSYDVKMKEKGDIPEGYSVSREKKERFSLILESASTNQTSMYLCASIDRGAQYFGPGTRLTVT.

The chain links TRBV6-1 to TRBJ1-2; D is possibly TRBD1 (5 bases). Germline values: CDR1 MNHNS, CDR2 SASEGT. The ends were cut back, 10 bases at V and 2 bases at J, with 17 bases in the middle. The CDR3 extends over 14 amino acids. CDR3 DNA sequence: TGTGCCACCCATCCCGGGGGGAGGAACTATGGCTACACCTTC. Translation gives CATHPGGRNYGYTF.

Regarding this clone: Other DNA sequences in the same sample also yield this CDR3. This chain connects TRBV7-6 to TRBJ2-3, with D hard to call. The ends were cut back, 4 bases at V and 2 bases at J, with 10 bases in the middle. Germline lookup yields CDR1 SGHVS and CDR2 FNYEAQ. The CDR3 is made up of 14 amino acids. The CDR3 spells CASSSPRVTDTQYF. In nucleotides, the CDR3 is TGTGCCAGCAGCTCCCCCCGCGTCACAGATACGCAGTATTTT.

V gene TRBV4-2 combines with J gene TRBJ2-5; TRBD1 agrees at 7 bases. CDR3 size: 16 residues. Trimming removed 1 base from V and 5 bases from J; junction bases left unmatched: 10. Germline V gene data show CDR1 as LGHNA and CDR2 as YNFKEQ. For the CDR3, the DNA is TGTGCCAGCAGCCAAGGACGGGACAGTCATGCGGAGACCCAGTACTTC. This gives the protein CASSQGRDSHAETQYF.

The chain combines TRBV6-5 with TRBJ1-2; 7 bases are a match to TRBD1. This CDR3 is built from 16 residues. Germline V gene lookup returns CDR1 MNHEY and CDR2 SVGAGI. The J segment lost 2 bases and the V segment lost 2 bases, leaving 8 bases of the junction unmatched. This chain's CDR3 is CASSYRDRSINYGYTF. DNA of the CDR3: TGTGCCAGCAGTTACCGGGACAGAAGCATAAACTATGGCTACACCTTC.

The V and J genes are TRBV6-6 and TRBJ1-2, with D hard to call. V was trimmed by 0 bases and J by 6 bases, leaving 8 bases between them. The CDR3 spans 13 residues. Per germline, CDR1 MNHNY and CDR2 SVGAGI (reference sequence). Written as DNA, the CDR3 is TGTGCCAGCAGTTACTCGGAGAAAAATGGCTACACCTTC. Translation gives CASSYSEKNGYTF.

J is TRBJ2-7 and V is TRBV7-3; 7 nucleotides match TRBD2. V lost 1 base, J lost 7 bases, and 1 base stayed unmatched. Looked up from germline, CDR1 is SGHTA and CDR2 is FQGTGA. The CDR3 contains 12 residues. CDR3 coding DNA: TGTGCCAGCAGCTTAAGGGAGGGGGAGCAGTACTTC. Translation: CASSLREGEQYF.

V gene TRBV21-1 combines with J gene TRBJ2-7; the D call in the table, TRBD2, was not verified against the DNA. TRBV21-1 is given as a pseudogene. This CDR3 comprises 14 residues. DNA for the CDR3: TGTGCCAGCAGCATGGGACTAGCGGGACACGAGCAGTACTTC. The encoded protein is CASSMGLAGHEQYF.